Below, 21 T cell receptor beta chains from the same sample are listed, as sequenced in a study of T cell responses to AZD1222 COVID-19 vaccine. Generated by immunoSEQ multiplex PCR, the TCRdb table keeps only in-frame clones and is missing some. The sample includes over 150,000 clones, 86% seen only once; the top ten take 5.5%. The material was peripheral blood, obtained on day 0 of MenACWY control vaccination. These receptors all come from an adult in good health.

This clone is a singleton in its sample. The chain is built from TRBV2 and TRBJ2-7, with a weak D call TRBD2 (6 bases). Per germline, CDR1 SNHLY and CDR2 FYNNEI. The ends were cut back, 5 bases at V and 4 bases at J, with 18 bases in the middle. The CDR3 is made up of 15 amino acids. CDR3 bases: TGTGCCAGCAGTCTCTCCGGGGGTATACAGTACGAGCAGTACTTC. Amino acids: CASSLSGGIQYEQYF.

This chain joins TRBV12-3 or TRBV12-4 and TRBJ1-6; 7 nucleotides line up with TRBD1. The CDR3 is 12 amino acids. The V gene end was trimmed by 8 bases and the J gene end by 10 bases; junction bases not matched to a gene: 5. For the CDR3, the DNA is TGTGCCAGCGGACAGGTGCCCTCACCCCTCCACTTT. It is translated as CASGQVPSPLHF.

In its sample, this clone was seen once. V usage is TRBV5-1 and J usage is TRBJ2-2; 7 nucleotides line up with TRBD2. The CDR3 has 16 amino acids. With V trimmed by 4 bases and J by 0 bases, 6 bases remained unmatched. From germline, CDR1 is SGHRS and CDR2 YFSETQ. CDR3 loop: CASSAQLASNTGELFF. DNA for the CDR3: TGCGCCAGCAGCGCCCAACTAGCGTCGAACACCGGGGAGCTGTTTTTT.

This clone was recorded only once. Written as DNA, the CDR3 is TGTGCCATCAGTGAGTCGAATAGGACAGGGAATACCTATGGCTACACCTTC. It yields the protein CAISESNRTGNTYGYTF. The V and J genes are TRBV10-3 and TRBJ1-2, with 8 nucleotides matching TRBD1. CDR1 ENHRY and CDR2 SYGVKD come from the germline V gene. V lost 0 bases to trimming and J lost 4 bases; unmatched junction nucleotides: 10. The CDR3 length is 17 residues.

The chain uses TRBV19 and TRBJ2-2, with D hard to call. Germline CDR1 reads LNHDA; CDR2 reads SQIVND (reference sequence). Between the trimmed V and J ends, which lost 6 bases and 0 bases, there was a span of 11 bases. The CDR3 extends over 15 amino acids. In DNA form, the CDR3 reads TGTGCCAGTAGCCCTCGCCCGGCGAACACCGGGGAGCTGTTTTTT. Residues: CASSPRPANTGELFF.

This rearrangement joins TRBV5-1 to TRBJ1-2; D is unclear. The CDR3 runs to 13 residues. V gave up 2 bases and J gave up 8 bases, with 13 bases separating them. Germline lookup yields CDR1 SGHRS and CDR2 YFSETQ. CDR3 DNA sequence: TGCGCCAGCAGCTTTGGGTCTGTGGGAGGCTACACCTTC. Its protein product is CASSFGSVGGYTF. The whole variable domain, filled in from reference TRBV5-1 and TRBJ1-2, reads KAGVTQTPRYLIKTRGQQVTLSCSPISGHRSVSWYQQTPGQGLQFLFEYFSETQRNKGNFPGRFSGRQFSNSRSEMNVSTLELGDSALYLCASSFGSVGGYTFGSGTRLTVV.

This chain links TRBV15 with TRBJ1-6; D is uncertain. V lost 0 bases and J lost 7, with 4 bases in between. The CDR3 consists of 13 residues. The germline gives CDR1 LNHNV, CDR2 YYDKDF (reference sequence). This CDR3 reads CATSREENSPLHF. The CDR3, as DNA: TGTGCCACCAGCAGAGAGGAGAATTCACCCCTCCACTTT.

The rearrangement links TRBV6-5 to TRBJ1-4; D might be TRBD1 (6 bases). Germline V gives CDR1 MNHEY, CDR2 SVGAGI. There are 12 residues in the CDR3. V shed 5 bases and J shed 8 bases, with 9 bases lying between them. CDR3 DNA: TGTGCCAGCAGTCAGACAGGAGAAAAACTGTTTTTT. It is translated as CASSQTGEKLFF.

CDR3 in amino acids: CASKSDLSSYNEQFF. The CDR3 DNA is TGCGCCAGCAAGTCGGATCTAAGCTCCTACAATGAGCAGTTCTTC. The chain uses TRBV10-2 and TRBJ2-1; D is unclear. Trimming removed 7 bases from V and 0 bases from J, with 13 bases in between. CDR3 length: 15 residues. Germline CDR1 reads WSHSY; CDR2 reads SAAADI.

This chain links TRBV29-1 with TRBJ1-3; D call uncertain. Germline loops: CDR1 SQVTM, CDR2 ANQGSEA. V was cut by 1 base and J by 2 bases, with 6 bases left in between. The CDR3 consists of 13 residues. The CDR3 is CSVEGVAGNTIYF. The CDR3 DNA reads TGCAGCGTTGAAGGGGTAGCTGGAAACACCATATATTTT. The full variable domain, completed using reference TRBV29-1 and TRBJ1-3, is SAVISQKPSRDICQRGTSLTIQCQVDSQVTMMFWYRQQPGQSLTLIATANQGSEATYESGFVIDKFPISRPNLTFSTLTVSNMSPEDSSIYLCSVEGVAGNTIYFGEGSWLTVV.

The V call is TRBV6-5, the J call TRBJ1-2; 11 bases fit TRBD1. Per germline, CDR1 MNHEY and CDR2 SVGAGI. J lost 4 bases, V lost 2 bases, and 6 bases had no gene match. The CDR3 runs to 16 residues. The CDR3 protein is CASSYVRTGGGYGYTF. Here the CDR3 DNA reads TGTGCCAGCAGTTACGTCCGGACAGGGGGCGGCTATGGCTACACCTTC.

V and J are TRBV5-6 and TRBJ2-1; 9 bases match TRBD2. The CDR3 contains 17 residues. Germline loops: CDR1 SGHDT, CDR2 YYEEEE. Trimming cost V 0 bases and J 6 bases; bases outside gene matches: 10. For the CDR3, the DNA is TGTGCCAGCAGCTTGGCGGGATCTAGCGGGACCGGCAATGAGCAGTTCTTC. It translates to CASSLAGSSGTGNEQFF.

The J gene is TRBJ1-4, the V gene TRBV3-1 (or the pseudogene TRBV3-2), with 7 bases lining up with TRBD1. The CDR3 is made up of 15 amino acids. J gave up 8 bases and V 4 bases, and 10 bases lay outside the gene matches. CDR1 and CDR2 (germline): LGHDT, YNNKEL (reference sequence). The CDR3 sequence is CASSPPDRVGEKLFF. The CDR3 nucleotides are TGTGCCAGCAGCCCTCCCGACAGGGTAGGAGAAAAACTGTTTTTT.

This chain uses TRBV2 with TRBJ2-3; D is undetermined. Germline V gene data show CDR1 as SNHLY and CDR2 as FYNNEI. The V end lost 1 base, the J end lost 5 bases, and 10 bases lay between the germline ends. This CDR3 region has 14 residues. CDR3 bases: TGTGCCAGCAGTGAAGTCCAGGCCAGAGATACGCAGTATTTT. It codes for CASSEVQARDTQYF.

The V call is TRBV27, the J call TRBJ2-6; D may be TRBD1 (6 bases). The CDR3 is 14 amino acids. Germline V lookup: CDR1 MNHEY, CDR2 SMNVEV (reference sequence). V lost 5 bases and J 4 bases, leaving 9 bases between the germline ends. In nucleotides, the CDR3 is TGTGCCAGCAGTGCAGGGGTCGGGGCCAACGTCCTGACTTTC. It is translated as CASSAGVGANVLTF.

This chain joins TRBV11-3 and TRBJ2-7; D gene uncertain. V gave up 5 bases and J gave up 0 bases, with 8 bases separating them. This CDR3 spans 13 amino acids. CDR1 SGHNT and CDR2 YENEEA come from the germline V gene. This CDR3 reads CASSPGGSYEQYF. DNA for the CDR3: TGTGCCAGCAGCCCGGGTGGCTCCTACGAGCAGTACTTC.

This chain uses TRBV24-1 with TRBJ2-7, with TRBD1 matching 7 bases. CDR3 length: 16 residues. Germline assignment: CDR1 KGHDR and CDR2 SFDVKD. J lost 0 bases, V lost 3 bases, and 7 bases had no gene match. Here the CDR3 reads CATSDDREASSYEQYV. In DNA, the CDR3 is TGTGCCACCAGTGATGACAGGGAAGCGAGCTCCTACGAGCAGTACGTC.

Here the CDR3 reads CAISESGGRLGQPQHF. DNA of the CDR3: TGTGCCATCAGTGAGTCTGGAGGCAGGTTGGGTCAGCCCCAGCATTTT. This chain joins TRBV10-3 and TRBJ1-5; no clear D gene. V was pared by 0 bases and J by 6 bases, with 15 bases between. This CDR3 is built from 16 residues. CDR1 ENHRY and CDR2 SYGVKD come from the germline V gene.

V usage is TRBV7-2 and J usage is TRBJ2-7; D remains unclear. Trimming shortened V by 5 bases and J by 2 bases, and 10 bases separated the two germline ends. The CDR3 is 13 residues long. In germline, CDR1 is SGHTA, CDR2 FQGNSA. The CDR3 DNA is TGTGCCAGCAGCCCCGACAATACCTACGAGCAGTACTTC. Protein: CASSPDNTYEQYF.

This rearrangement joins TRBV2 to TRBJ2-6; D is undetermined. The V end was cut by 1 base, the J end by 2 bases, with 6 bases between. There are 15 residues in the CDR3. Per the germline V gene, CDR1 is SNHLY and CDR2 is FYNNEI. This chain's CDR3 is CASSEVTPGANVLTF. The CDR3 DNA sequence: TGTGCCAGCAGTGAAGTAACGCCTGGGGCCAACGTCCTGACTTTC.

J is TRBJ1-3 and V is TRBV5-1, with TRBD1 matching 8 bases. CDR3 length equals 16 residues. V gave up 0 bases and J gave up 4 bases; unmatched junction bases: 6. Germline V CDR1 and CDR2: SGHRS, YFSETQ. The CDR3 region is CASSLDSGGVGNTIYF. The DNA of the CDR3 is TGCGCCAGCAGCTTGGATTCAGGGGGCGTGGGAAACACCATATATTTT.